A selection of T cell receptor beta chains follows, all from one sample in a study of shared clonotypes between healthy human individuals. Profiling relied on immunoSEQ multiplex PCR, and the TCRdb table lists in-frame clones only, not all of them. The sample lists more than 1,200,000 clones, 97% to 99% occurring once. The source material was naive CD4+ T cells sorted from blood. The receptors originated from a man aged 25 to 40 in good health. Both conserved end residues are part of each CDR3. D genes are given only for firm matches. Clone size is stated in some rows and not others, as once, few, many or a class when expanded.

D gene: -; V gene: TRBV27; clone size: -; J gene: TRBJ2-2; CDR3 protein: CASRTDSNTGELFF; CDR3 DNA: TGTGCCAGCAGGACTGACAGCAACACCGGGGAGCTGTTTTTT
D gene: -; V gene: TRBV5-1; clone size: -; J gene: TRBJ2-7; CDR3 protein: CASSSGQLYEQYF; CDR3 DNA: TGCGCCAGCAGCTCCGGACAGCTCTACGAGCAGTACTTC
D gene: -; V gene: TRBV5-4; clone size: -; J gene: TRBJ2-7; CDR3 protein: CASSLRRVGEQYF; CDR3 DNA: TGTGCCAGCAGCTTGAGAAGGGTGGGCGAGCAGTACTTC
D gene: -; V gene: TRBV11-2; clone size: -; J gene: TRBJ1-2; CDR3 protein: CASSLRITPNNYGYTF; CDR3 DNA: TGTGCCAGCAGCTTAAGGATAACCCCGAATAACTATGGCTACACCTTC
D gene: TRBD2; V gene: TRBV19; clone size: -; J gene: TRBJ2-1; CDR3 protein: CASSISSGSSYNEQFF; CDR3 DNA: TGTGCCAGTAGTATCTCTAGCGGGAGTTCCTACAATGAGCAGTTCTTC
D gene: -; V gene: TRBV5-5; clone size: -; J gene: TRBJ1-5; CDR3 protein: CASSATSQGTQPQHF; CDR3 DNA: TGTGCCAGCAGCGCCACGAGCCAGGGGACTCAGCCCCAGCATTTT
D gene: -; V gene: TRBV6-6; clone size: once; J gene: TRBJ1-5; CDR3 protein: CASSYKLQGSNQPQHF; CDR3 DNA: TGTGCCAGCAGCTACAAGCTGCAGGGAAGCAATCAGCCCCAGCATTTT
D gene: TRBD1; V gene: TRBV19; clone size: -; J gene: TRBJ1-5; CDR3 protein: CASSIYRGYQPQHF; CDR3 DNA: TGTGCCAGTAGTATATACAGGGGGTATCAGCCCCAGCATTTT
D gene: -; V gene: TRBV5-8; clone size: -; J gene: TRBJ2-1; CDR3 protein: CASSWGGVVADYNEQFF; CDR3 DNA: TGTGCCAGCAGCTGGGGCGGGGTGGTAGCGGATTACAATGAGCAGTTCTTC
D gene: -; V gene: TRBV21-1; clone size: once; J gene: TRBJ1-5; CDR3 protein: CATRTATQGPQHF; CDR3 DNA: TGTGCCACGCGGACTGCCACCCAAGGACCCCAGCATTTT
D gene: TRBD1; V gene: TRBV5-1; clone size: once; J gene: TRBJ1-5; CDR3 protein: CASSYRDRGQNQPQHF; CDR3 DNA: TGCGCCAGCAGCTACCGGGACAGGGGGCAGAATCAGCCCCAGCATTTT
D gene: -; V gene: TRBV5-4; clone size: -; J gene: TRBJ1-1; CDR3 protein: CASSARGPGTEAFF; CDR3 DNA: TGTGCCAGCAGCGCCCGGGGGCCCGGGACTGAAGCTTTCTTT
D gene: -; V gene: TRBV30; clone size: once; J gene: TRBJ1-2; CDR3 protein: CACDRRGGYTF; CDR3 DNA: TGTGCCTGCGACCGTCGGGGCGGCTACACCTTC
D gene: -; V gene: TRBV28; clone size: -; J gene: TRBJ1-1; CDR3 protein: CASSIARRVNTEAFF; CDR3 DNA: TGTGCCAGCAGCATTGCTAGGAGGGTGAACACTGAAGCTTTCTTT
D gene: -; V gene: TRBV25-1; clone size: -; J gene: TRBJ2-7; CDR3 protein: CASSRGNSYEQYF; CDR3 DNA: TGTGCCAGCAGTAGAGGGAACTCCTACGAGCAGTACTTC
D gene: -; V gene: TRBV2; clone size: -; J gene: TRBJ2-3; CDR3 protein: CASNKGTDTQYF; CDR3 DNA: TGTGCCAGCAATAAGGGCACAGATACGCAGTATTTT
D gene: -; V gene: TRBV5-1; clone size: -; J gene: TRBJ2-7; CDR3 protein: CASSFHLSGEQYF; CDR3 DNA: TGCGCCAGCAGCTTTCATCTCAGCGGCGAGCAGTACTTC
D gene: -; V gene: TRBV7-2; clone size: -; J gene: TRBJ1-1; CDR3 protein: CASSYRESTEAFF; CDR3 DNA: TGTGCCAGCAGCTACAGGGAGAGCACTGAAGCTTTCTTT
D gene: -; V gene: TRBV7-2; clone size: -; J gene: TRBJ2-7; CDR3 protein: CASSQNWGLYEQYF; CDR3 DNA: TGTGCCAGCAGCCAGAATTGGGGCCTCTACGAGCAGTACTTC
D gene: -; V gene: TRBV5-1; clone size: -; J gene: TRBJ2-3; CDR3 protein: CASSPPVIDTQYF; CDR3 DNA: TGCGCCAGCAGCCCCCCAGTGATTGATACGCAGTATTTT
D gene: -; V gene: TRBV25-1; clone size: -; J gene: TRBJ2-2; CDR3 protein: CASMGTLNTGELFF; CDR3 DNA: TGTGCCAGCATGGGGACACTGAACACCGGGGAGCTGTTTTTT
D gene: TRBD2; V gene: TRBV30; clone size: -; J gene: TRBJ2-1; CDR3 protein: CAWRPTSGRFYEQFF; CDR3 DNA: TGTGCCTGGAGGCCAACTAGCGGGAGGTTTTATGAGCAGTTCTTC
D gene: -; V gene: TRBV18; clone size: once; J gene: TRBJ2-5; CDR3 protein: CASSPPHSLGGTQYF; CDR3 DNA: TGTGCCAGCTCACCACCCCACAGCTTGGGGGGGACCCAGTACTTC
D gene: TRBD2; V gene: TRBV9; clone size: -; J gene: TRBJ2-3; CDR3 protein: CASSESGRGADTQYF; CDR3 DNA: TGTGCCAGCAGTGAGAGCGGGAGAGGGGCAGATACGCAGTATTTT
D gene: -; V gene: TRBV7-9; clone size: -; J gene: TRBJ2-6; CDR3 protein: CASNGTSGANVLTF; CDR3 DNA: TGTGCCAGCAATGGGACCTCTGGGGCCAACGTCCTGACTTTC
D gene: -; V gene: TRBV4-1; clone size: -; J gene: TRBJ1-1; CDR3 protein: CASSHRANKNTEAFF; CDR3 DNA: TGCGCCAGCAGCCATCGTGCCAACAAGAACACTGAAGCTTTCTTT
D gene: -; V gene: TRBV5-1; clone size: -; J gene: TRBJ1-1; CDR3 protein: CASSSTGFDTEAFF; CDR3 DNA: TGCGCCAGCAGCTCCACAGGGTTTGACACTGAAGCTTTCTTT
D gene: -; V gene: TRBV27; clone size: -; J gene: TRBJ2-4; CDR3 protein: CASSSGAKNIQYF; CDR3 DNA: TGTGCCAGCAGTTCAGGGGCCAAAAACATTCAGTACTTC
D gene: -; V gene: TRBV6-6; clone size: -; J gene: TRBJ2-3; CDR3 protein: CASSGRKGWDTDTQYF; CDR3 DNA: TGTGCCAGCAGTGGCCGGAAAGGGTGGGACACAGATACGCAGTATTTT
D gene: TRBD2; V gene: TRBV19; clone size: -; J gene: TRBJ2-3; CDR3 protein: CASSILAGGRTDTQYF; CDR3 DNA: TGTGCCAGTAGTATTCTAGCGGGAGGCCGCACAGATACGCAGTATTTT
D gene: -; V gene: TRBV27; clone size: -; J gene: TRBJ2-3; CDR3 protein: CASSTRRDTQYF; CDR3 DNA: TGTGCCAGCAGCACCCGGAGGGATACGCAGTATTTT
D gene: -; V gene: TRBV30; clone size: once; J gene: TRBJ2-1; CDR3 protein: CAWSVNRMGEQFF; CDR3 DNA: TGTGCCTGGAGTGTAAATCGGATGGGAGAGCAGTTCTTC
D gene: -; V gene: TRBV7-6; clone size: once; J gene: TRBJ2-2; CDR3 protein: CASSLIVTGELFF; CDR3 DNA: TGTGCCAGCAGCTTAATAGTAACCGGGGAGCTGTTTTTT
D gene: -; V gene: TRBV28; clone size: -; J gene: TRBJ2-7; CDR3 protein: CASSLVGRAREQYF; CDR3 DNA: TGTGCCAGCAGTTTAGTGGGTCGGGCGCGGGAGCAGTACTTC
D gene: -; V gene: TRBV9; clone size: -; J gene: TRBJ2-1; CDR3 protein: CASSVGVSGQFF; CDR3 DNA: TGTGCCAGCAGCGTAGGCGTCTCGGGGCAGTTCTTC